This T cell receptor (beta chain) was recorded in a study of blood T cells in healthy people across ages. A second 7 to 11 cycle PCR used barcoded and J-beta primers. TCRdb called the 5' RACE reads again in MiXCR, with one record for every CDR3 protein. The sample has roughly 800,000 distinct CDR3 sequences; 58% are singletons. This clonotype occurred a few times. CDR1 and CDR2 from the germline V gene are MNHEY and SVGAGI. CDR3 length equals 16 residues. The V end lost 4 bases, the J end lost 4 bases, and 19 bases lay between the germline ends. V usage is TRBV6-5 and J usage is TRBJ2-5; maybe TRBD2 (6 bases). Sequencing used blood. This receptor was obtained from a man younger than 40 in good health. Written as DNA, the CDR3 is TGTGCCAGCAGTTGGAGTAGGCGGGGCGGAGGAGAGACCCAGTACTTC. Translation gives CASSWSRRGGGETQYF.